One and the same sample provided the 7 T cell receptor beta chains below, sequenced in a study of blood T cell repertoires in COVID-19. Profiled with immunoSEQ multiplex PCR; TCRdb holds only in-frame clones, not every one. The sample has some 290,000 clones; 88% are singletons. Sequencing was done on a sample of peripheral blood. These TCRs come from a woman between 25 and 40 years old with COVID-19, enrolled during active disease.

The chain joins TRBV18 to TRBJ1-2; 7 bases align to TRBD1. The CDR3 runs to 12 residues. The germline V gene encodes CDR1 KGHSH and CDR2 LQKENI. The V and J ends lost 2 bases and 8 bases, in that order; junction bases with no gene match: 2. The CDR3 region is CASSPEGAGYTF. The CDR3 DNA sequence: TGTGCCAGCTCACCAGAGGGGGCGGGCTACACCTTC.

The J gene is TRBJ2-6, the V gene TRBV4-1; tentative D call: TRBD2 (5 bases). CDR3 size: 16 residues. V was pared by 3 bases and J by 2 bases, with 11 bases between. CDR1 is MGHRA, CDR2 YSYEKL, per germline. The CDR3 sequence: CASSQAGVPGANVLTF. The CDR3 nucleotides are TGCGCCAGCAGCCAGGCCGGGGTGCCTGGGGCCAACGTCCTGACTTTC.

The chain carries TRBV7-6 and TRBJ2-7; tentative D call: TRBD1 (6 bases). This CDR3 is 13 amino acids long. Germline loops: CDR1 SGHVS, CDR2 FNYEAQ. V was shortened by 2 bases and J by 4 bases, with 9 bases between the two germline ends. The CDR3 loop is CASSLQDSYEQYF. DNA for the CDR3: TGTGCCAGCAGCTTACAGGACAGTTACGAGCAGTACTTC.

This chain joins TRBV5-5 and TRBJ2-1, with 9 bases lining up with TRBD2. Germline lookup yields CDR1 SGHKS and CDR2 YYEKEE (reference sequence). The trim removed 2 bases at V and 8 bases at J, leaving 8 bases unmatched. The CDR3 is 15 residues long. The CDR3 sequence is CASSLSGLASDEQFF. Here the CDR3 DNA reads TGTGCCAGCAGCTTATCGGGACTAGCCTCGGATGAGCAGTTCTTC.

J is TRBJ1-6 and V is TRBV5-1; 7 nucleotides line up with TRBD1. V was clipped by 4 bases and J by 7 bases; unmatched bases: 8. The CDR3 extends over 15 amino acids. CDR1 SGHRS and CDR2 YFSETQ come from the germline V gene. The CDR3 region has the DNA TGCGCCAGCAGCACCCAGGGGGGAGTAAATTCACCCCTCCACTTT. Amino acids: CASSTQGGVNSPLHF.

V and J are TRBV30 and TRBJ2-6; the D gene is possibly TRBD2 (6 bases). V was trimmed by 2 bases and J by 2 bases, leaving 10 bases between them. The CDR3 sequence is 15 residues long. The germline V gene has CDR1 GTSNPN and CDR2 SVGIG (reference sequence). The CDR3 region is CAWSNWGAGANVLTF. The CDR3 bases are TGTGCCTGGAGTAATTGGGGGGCTGGGGCCAACGTCCTGACTTTC.

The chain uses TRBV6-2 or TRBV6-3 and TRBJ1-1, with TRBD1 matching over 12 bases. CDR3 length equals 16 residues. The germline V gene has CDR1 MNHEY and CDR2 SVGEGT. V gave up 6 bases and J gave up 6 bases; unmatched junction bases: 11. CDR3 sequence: CASSEGTGGFVAEAFF. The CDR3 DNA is TGTGCCAGCAGCGAAGGGACAGGGGGCTTTGTCGCTGAAGCTTTCTTT.